The 7 T cell receptor beta chains listed next were all sequenced from one sample in a study of blood T cell repertoires in COVID-19. Using immunoSEQ multiplex PCR, the repertoire was profiled, and TCRdb retains in-frame clones only, with some absent. The sample contains about 380,000 clones, 88% of which appear only once. The sequenced material came from PBMCs or T cells enriched from blood (not recorded which). Receptors were obtained from a woman aged 18-29 years who had recovered from COVID-19.

J is TRBJ2-2 and V is TRBV27; tentative D call: TRBD1 (6 bases). V was shortened by 5 bases and J by 1 base, with 11 bases between the two germline ends. Germline V gives CDR1 MNHEY, CDR2 SMNVEV (reference sequence). This CDR3 has 15 amino acids. CDR3: CASSPKDRNTGELFF. In DNA form, the CDR3 reads TGTGCCAGCAGTCCGAAGGACAGGAACACCGGGGAGCTGTTTTTT.

Here the CDR3 DNA reads TGCGCCAGCAGCCCGGGTTGGGAGGCAGAATCCAATCAGCCCCAGCATTTT. This codes for CASSPGWEAESNQPQHF. This chain connects TRBV4-1 to TRBJ1-5; D gene uncertain. The CDR3 extends over 17 amino acids. The V end was cut by 4 bases, the J end by 3 bases, with 19 bases between. CDR1 MGHRA and CDR2 YSYEKL come from the germline V gene.

The chain links TRBV3-1 (or the pseudogene TRBV3-2) to TRBJ2-2; 9 bases agree with TRBD2. Germline trimming cut 4 bases from V and 4 bases from J; bases unmatched to any gene: 16. This CDR3 region has 19 residues. The V gene's germline CDR1 is LGHDT and CDR2 YNNKEL (reference sequence). The CDR3 spells CASSPVSRGGLRVTGELFF. CDR3 bases: TGTGCCAGCAGCCCTGTTTCGCGGGGGGGCCTACGGGTCACCGGGGAGCTGTTTTTT.

This chain uses TRBV4-1 with TRBJ1-2; 7 bases line up with TRBD1. Germline V gene data show CDR1 as MGHRA and CDR2 as YSYEKL. The CDR3 runs to 13 residues. The V gene end was trimmed by 1 base and the J gene end by 7 bases; junction bases not matched to a gene: 3. This chain's CDR3 is CASSQVQGFGYTF. Written as DNA, the CDR3 is TGCGCCAGCAGCCAAGTACAGGGGTTTGGCTACACCTTC.

Turning to this clone: Other DNA sequences within the sample encode an identical CDR3. The V call is TRBV5-1, the J call TRBJ2-1; D is undetermined. There are 15 residues in the CDR3. The ends were cut back, 0 bases at V and 3 bases at J, with 10 bases in the middle. Germline V lookup: CDR1 SGHRS, CDR2 YFSETQ. CDR3 region: CASSLVISSYNEQFF. The CDR3 DNA follows: TGCGCCAGCAGCTTGGTTATATCCAGCTACAATGAGCAGTTCTTC.

This clone was picked up one time. The rearrangement joins TRBV5-5 to TRBJ1-2; the D gene is possibly TRBD1 (5 bases). The CDR3 extends over 17 amino acids. The V gene's germline CDR1 is SGHKS and CDR2 YYEKEE (reference sequence). V lost 0 bases and J 3 bases, leaving 18 bases between the germline ends. The CDR3, as DNA: TGTGCCAGCAGCTTGGCTGGGGGACTGATTGAGGACTATGGCTACACCTTC. As protein: CASSLAGGLIEDYGYTF.

The J gene is TRBJ2-5, the V gene TRBV11-1, with 8 bases fitting TRBD2. Germline V gene lookup returns CDR1 SGHAT and CDR2 FQDESV (reference sequence). The CDR3 totals 16 residues. The V segment lost 1 base and the J segment 2 bases; nucleotides outside the gene matches: 6. CDR3 coding DNA: TGTGCCAGCAGCTTAGAGGGACTAGTGGTACAAGAGACCCAGTACTTC. Translating gives CASSLEGLVVQETQYF.